Below, one TCR beta chain is given with its context. The antigen is unknown. The CDR3 has 14 amino acids. Deletions cut 0 bases from V and 7 bases from J, with 14 bases between. Looked up from germline, CDR1 is SGHRS and CDR2 is YFSETQ. The data derive from a study of T cell responses to AZD1222 COVID-19 vaccine. In the study overall: Recipients boosted at about 4 weeks or about 12 weeks are pooled.

Study-wide findings and caveats: The breadth and depth of Spike-specific TCRs increased once two AZD1222 doses had been given. Donors were chiefly white British, with a greater number of females, and clonal diversity was perhaps underestimated. Of the AZD1222 recipients, only five or six were seropositive at baseline.

Here immunoSEQ multiplex PCR was the method, and the copy in TCRdb shows in-frame clones only, minus some. The repertoire holds some 120,000 clones, approximately 86% seen once, with approximately 10% in the top ten. The chain combines TRBV5-1 with TRBJ2-7; no definite D call. The sequence was collected from an adult in good health. This specimen consisted of peripheral blood, obtained on day 0 of AZD1222 vaccination. The DNA of the CDR3 is TGCGCCAGCAGCTTGGAGGCACGCAAGTTAGAGCAGTACTTC. Its translation: CASSLEARKLEQYF.